This paragraph reports one T cell receptor (beta chain). In germline, CDR1 is SGHVS, CDR2 FQNEAQ. The CDR3 extends over 12 amino acids. V was clipped by 5 bases and J by 8 bases, with 12 bases between them. These data come from a study of blood T cell repertoires in COVID-19. Background on the study: Specimens from acute and convalescent COVID-19 originated in the United States, Italy and Spain. Sources were T cells, B-cell-depleted T cells, or PBMCs; the material itself was cDNA or gDNA.

In the authors' methods: It was from reference gene primer amplification that nucleated cell counts were estimated. Profiling relied on immunoSEQ multiplex PCR, and the TCRdb table lists in-frame clones only, not all of them. That table gives V, J and clone size, and the DNA gave D and trimming. The repertoire includes around 70,000 clones, about nine tenths of them detected once, and roughly 30% sits in the top ten. Source material: peripheral blood. The chain recombines TRBV7-8 with TRBJ1-2; TRBD1 is a possible D gene (6 bases). The receptor was derived from an elderly woman with active or convalescent COVID-19. The CDR3 bases are TGTGCCAGCAGCCGAAACAGGGAGGGCTACACCTTC. Protein sequence: CASSRNREGYTF.